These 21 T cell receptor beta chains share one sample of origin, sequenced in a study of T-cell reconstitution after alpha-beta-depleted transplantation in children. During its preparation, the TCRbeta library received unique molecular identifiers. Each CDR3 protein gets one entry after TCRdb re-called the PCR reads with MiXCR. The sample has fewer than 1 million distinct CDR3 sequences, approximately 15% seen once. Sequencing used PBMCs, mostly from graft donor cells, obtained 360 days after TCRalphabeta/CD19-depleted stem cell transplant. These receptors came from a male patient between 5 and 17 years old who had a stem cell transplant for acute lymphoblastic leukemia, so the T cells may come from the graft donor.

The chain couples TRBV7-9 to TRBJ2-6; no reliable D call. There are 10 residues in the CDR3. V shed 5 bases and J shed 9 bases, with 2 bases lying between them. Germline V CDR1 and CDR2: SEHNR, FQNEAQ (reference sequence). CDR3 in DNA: TGTGCCAGCAGCGTCAACGTCCTGACTTTC. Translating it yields CASSVNVLTF.

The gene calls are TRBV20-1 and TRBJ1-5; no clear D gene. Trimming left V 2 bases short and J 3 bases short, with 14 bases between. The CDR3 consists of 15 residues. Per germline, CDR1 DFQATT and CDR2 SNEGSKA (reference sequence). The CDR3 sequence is CSARPGGQYNQPQHF. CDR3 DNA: TGCAGTGCTAGACCTGGTGGGCAGTACAATCAGCCCCAGCATTTT.

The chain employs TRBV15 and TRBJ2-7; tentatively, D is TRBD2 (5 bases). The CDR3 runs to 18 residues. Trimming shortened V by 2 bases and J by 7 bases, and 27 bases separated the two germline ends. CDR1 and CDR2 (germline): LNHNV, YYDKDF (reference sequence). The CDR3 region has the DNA TGTGCCACCAGCAGACCATATAGCCCCCCTAGCTCAGAGAGGGAGCAGTACTTC. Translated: CATSRPYSPPSSEREQYF. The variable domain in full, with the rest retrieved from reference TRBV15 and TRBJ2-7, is DAMVIQNPRYQVTQFGKPVTLSCSQTLNHNVMYWYQQKSSQAPKLLFHYYDKDFNNEADTPDNFQSRRPNTSFCFLDIRSPGLGDTAMYLCATSRPYSPPSSEREQYFGPGTRLTVT.

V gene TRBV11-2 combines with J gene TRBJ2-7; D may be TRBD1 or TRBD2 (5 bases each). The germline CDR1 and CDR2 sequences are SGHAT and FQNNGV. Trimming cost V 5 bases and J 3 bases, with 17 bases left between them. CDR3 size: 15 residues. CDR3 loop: CASSRSGTGGYEQYF. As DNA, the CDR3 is TGTGCCAGCAGCCGATCCGGGACCGGAGGCTACGAGCAGTACTTC.

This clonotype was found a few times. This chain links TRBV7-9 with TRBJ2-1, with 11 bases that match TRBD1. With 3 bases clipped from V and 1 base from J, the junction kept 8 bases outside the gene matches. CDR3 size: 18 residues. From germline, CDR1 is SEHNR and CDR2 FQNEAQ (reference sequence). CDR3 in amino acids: CASSFTGTGGRSYNEQFF. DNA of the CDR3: TGTGCCAGCAGCTTTACCGGGACAGGGGGGAGATCCTACAATGAGCAGTTCTTC.

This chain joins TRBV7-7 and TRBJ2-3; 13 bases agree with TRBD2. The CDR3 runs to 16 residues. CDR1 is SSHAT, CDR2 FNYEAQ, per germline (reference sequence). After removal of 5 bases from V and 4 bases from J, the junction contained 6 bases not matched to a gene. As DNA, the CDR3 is TGTGCCAGCAGCCCCAGACTAGCGGGAGGCGCAGATACGCAGTATTTT. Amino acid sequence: CASSPRLAGGADTQYF.

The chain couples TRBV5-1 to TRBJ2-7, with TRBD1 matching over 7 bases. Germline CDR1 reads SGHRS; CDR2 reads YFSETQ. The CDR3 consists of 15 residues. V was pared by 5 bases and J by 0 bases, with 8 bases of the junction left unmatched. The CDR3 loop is CASRRGGASSYEQYF. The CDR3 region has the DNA TGCGCCAGCAGACGAGGGGGCGCGAGCTCCTACGAGCAGTACTTC. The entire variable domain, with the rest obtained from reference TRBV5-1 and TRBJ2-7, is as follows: KAGVTQTPRYLIKTRGQQVTLSCSPISGHRSVSWYQQTPGQGLQFLFEYFSETQRNKGNFPGRFSGRQFSNSRSEMNVSTLELGDSALYLCASRRGGASSYEQYFGPGTRLTVT.

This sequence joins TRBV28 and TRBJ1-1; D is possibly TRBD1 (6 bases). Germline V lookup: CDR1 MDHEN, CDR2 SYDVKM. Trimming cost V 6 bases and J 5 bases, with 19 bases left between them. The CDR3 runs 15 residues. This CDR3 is CASSSPGGGGTEAFF. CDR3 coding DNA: TGTGCCAGCAGCTCTCCCGGGGGAGGGGGGACTGAAGCTTTCTTT.

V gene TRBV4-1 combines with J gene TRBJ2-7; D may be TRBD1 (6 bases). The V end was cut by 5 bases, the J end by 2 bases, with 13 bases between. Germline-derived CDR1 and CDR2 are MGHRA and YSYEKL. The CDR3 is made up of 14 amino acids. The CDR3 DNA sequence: TGCGCCAGCAGCTTCCAGGGGAACGCCTACGAGCAGTACTTC. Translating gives CASSFQGNAYEQYF.

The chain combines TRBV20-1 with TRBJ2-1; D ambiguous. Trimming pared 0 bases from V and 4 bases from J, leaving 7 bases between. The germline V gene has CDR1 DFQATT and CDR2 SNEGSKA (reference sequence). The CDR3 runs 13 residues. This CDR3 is CSAREEPYNEQFF. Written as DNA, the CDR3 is TGCAGTGCTAGAGAGGAGCCTTACAATGAGCAGTTCTTC.

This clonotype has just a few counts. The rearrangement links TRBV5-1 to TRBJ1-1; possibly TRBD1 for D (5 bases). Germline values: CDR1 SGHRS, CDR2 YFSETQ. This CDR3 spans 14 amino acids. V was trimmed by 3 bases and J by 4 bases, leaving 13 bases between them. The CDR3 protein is CASSSAGGVTEAFF. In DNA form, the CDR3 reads TGCGCCAGCAGCTCGGCCGGGGGGGTCACTGAAGCTTTCTTT.

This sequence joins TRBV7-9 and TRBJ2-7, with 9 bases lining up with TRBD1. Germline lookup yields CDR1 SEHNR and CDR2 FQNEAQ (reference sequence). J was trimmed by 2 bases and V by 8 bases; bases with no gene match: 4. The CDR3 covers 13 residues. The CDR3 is CASGTGYPYEQYF. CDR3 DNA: TGTGCCAGCGGGACAGGGTACCCCTACGAGCAGTACTTC.

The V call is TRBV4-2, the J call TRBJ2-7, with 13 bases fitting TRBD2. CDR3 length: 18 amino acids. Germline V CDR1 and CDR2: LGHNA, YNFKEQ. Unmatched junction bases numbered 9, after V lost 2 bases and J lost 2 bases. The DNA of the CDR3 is TGTGCCAGCAGCCAAAACCGACTAGCGGGAGGCTTAACCTACGAGCAGTACTTC. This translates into CASSQNRLAGGLTYEQYF.

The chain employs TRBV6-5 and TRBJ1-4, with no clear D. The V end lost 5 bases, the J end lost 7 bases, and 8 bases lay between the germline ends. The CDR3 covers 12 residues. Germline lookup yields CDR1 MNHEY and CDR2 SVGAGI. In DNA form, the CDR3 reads TGTGCCAGCAGTGGGAATGGTGAAAAACTGTTTTTT. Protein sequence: CASSGNGEKLFF.

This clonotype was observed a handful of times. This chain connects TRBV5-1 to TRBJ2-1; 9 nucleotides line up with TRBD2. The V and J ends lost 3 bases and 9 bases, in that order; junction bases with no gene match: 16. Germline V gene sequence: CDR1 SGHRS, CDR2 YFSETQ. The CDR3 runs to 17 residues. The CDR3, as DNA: TGCGCCAGCAGCTGGCCCCTGATAGCGGGAGTAGGTGGTGAGCAGTTCTTC. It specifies CASSWPLIAGVGGEQFF.

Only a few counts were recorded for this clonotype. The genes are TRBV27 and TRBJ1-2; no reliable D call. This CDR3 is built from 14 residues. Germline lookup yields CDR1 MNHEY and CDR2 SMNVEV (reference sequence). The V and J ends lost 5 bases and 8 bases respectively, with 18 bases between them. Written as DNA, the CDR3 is TGTGCCAGCAGTACCTTCGTGTGGGGTGGGGGCTACACCTTC. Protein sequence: CASSTFVWGGGYTF.

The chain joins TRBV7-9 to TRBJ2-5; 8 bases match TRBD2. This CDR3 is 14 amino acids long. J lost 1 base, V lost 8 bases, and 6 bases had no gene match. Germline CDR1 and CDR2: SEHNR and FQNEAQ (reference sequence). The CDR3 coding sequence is TGTGCCAGCGCTCGCGGGGGGATCCAAGAGACCCAGTACTTC. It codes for CASARGGIQETQYF.

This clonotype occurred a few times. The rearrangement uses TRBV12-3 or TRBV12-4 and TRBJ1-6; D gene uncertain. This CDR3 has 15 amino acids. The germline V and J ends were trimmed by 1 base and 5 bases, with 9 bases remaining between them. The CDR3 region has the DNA TGTGCCAGCAGTTTAGTTGGCAGGAATAATTCACCCCTCCACTTT. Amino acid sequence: CASSLVGRNNSPLHF.

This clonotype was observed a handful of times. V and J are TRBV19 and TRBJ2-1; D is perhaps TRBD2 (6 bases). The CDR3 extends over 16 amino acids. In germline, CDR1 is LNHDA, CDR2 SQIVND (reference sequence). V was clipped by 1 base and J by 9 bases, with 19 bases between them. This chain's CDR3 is CASSIAAAGFGGEQFF. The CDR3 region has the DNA TGTGCCAGTAGTATAGCGGCAGCAGGATTCGGGGGTGAGCAGTTCTTC. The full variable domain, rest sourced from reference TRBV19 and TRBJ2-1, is DGGITQSPKYLFRKEGQNVTLSCEQNLNHDAMYWYRQDPGQGLRLIYYSQIVNDFQKGDIAEGYSVSREKKESFPLTVTSAQKNPTAFYLCASSIAAAGFGGEQFFGPGTRLTVL.

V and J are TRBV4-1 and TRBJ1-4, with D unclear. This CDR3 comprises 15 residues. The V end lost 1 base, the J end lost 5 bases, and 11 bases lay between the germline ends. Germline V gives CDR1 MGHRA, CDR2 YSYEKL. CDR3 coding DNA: TGCGCCAGCAGCCAAGTAGGCATCAAAAATGAAAAACTGTTTTTT. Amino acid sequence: CASSQVGIKNEKLFF.

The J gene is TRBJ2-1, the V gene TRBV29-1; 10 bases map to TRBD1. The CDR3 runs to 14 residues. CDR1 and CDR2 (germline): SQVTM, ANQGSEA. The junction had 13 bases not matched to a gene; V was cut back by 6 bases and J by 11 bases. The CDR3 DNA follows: TGCAGCGTAGCCGGGACAGGGGCTGCCGATCAGCAGTTCTTC. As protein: CSVAGTGAADQQFF.